This entry lists 21 T cell receptor beta chains sequenced from one sample in a study of beta chain features in type 1 diabetes. Regarding the study as a whole: A moderate, significant TCRB CDR3 shortening appeared in type 1 diabetes across four CD4+ subsets.

No antigen is known for these receptors. Expressed TCRB transcripts were sequenced, since all the RNA that had been isolated was reverse transcribed. Here immunoSEQ multiplex PCR was the method, and the copy in TCRdb shows in-frame clones only, minus some. The sample lists some 700,000 clones, about an eighth seen once, with approximately 0.021% in the top ten. The source material was naive CD4+ T cells from blood. The receptors shown here come from a man between 18 and 35 years old with type 1 diabetes.

The genes are TRBV30 and TRBJ2-7, with D perhaps given as TRBD1 or TRBD2 (5 bases each). The CDR3 is made up of 12 amino acids. The V gene's germline CDR1 is GTSNPN and CDR2 SVGIG (reference sequence). The V and J ends lost 5 bases and 4 bases respectively, with 12 bases between them. The CDR3 bases are TGTGCCTGGGGGACGGTCCCTTACGAGCAGTACTTC. Encoded protein: CAWGTVPYEQYF.

This chain uses TRBV4-1 with TRBJ2-7; 8 bases fit TRBD1. This CDR3 has 15 residues. The trim removed 3 bases at V and 2 bases at J, leaving 6 bases unmatched. Germline V gene data show CDR1 as MGHRA and CDR2 as YSYEKL. The CDR3 DNA sequence: TGCGCCAGCAGCCACGCAGGGGGCCAGACCTACGAGCAGTACTTC. It encodes CASSHAGGQTYEQYF.

This clone appeared a few times. The CDR3 here is CASSSLPPGHRTYGYTF. Written as DNA, the CDR3 is TGTGCCAGCAGCTCTCTACCCCCGGGACATCGGACTTATGGCTACACCTTC. V usage is TRBV9 and J usage is TRBJ1-2, with D maybe TRBD1 (6 bases). CDR1 is SGDLS and CDR2 is YYNGEE in the germline V gene. The CDR3 consists of 17 residues. Between the trimmed V and J ends, which lost 4 bases and 5 bases, there was a span of 24 bases. Using reference TRBV9 and TRBJ1-2 for the parts outside the CDR3, the full variable domain is DSGVTQTPKHLITATGQRVTLRCSPRSGDLSVYWYQQSLDQGLQFLIQYYNGEERAKGNILERFSAQQFPDLHSELNLSSLELGDSALYFCASSSLPPGHRTYGYTFGSGTRLTVV.

In this sample, this clone turned up a few times. The chain uses TRBV29-1 and TRBJ2-2; no clear D gene. The CDR3 sequence is 12 residues long. V was cut by 5 bases and J by 7 bases, with 11 bases left in between. Germline-derived CDR1 and CDR2 are SQVTM and ANQGSEA. The CDR3 sequence: CSVNPGGGELFF. CDR3 nucleotides: TGCAGCGTTAACCCCGGCGGCGGGGAGCTGTTTTTT.

This clone was counted a few times. J is TRBJ1-2 and V is TRBV7-2; D might be TRBD1 (6 bases). In germline, CDR1 is SGHTA, CDR2 FQGNSA. With 4 bases removed from V and 4 bases from J, the gap between germline ends came to 13 bases. This CDR3 region has 14 residues. This CDR3 reads CASSSGQPSYGYTF. The CDR3, as DNA: TGTGCCAGCAGCTCCGGACAGCCGAGCTATGGCTACACCTTC.

The chain carries TRBV6-1 and TRBJ1-6; TRBD1 matches at 7 bases. J lost 10 bases, V lost 7 bases, and 10 bases had no gene match. The CDR3 runs to 14 residues. Germline V gives CDR1 MNHNS, CDR2 SASEGT. The CDR3 nucleotides read TGTGCCAGCATGGGAAGGGGGCTAGGATCACCCCTCCACTTT. Its protein product is CASMGRGLGSPLHF.

The chain combines TRBV5-6 with TRBJ1-6; D is possibly TRBD1 (6 bases). Between the trimmed V and J ends, which lost 5 bases and 7 bases, there was a span of 16 bases. The CDR3 runs 15 residues. Germline assignment: CDR1 SGHDT and CDR2 YYEEEE. The CDR3 DNA sequence: TGTGCCAGCAGTTTGCTACAGGGTACGAATTCACCCCTCCACTTT. Its translation: CASSLLQGTNSPLHF.

V usage is TRBV5-1 and J usage is TRBJ2-5, with a weak D call TRBD2 (5 bases). CDR1 is SGHRS and CDR2 is YFSETQ in the germline V gene. The V gene lost 4 bases and the J gene lost 2 bases, with 12 bases spanning the gap. This CDR3 is 14 amino acids long. CDR3 sequence (DNA): TGCGCCAGCAGCCCCCGGACTCCACAAGAGACCCAGTACTTC. It yields the protein CASSPRTPQETQYF.

This clone has a handful of counts. The J gene is TRBJ2-1, the V gene TRBV5-8, with D maybe TRBD1 (6 bases). The CDR3 runs 16 residues. V was trimmed by 0 bases and J by 3 bases, leaving 13 bases between them. Germline-derived CDR1 and CDR2 are SGHTS and YDEGEE. The CDR3 region has the DNA TGTGCCAGCAGCTTGGGAGACAGGTCAGGCTACAATGAGCAGTTCTTC. Protein product: CASSLGDRSGYNEQFF.

The chain uses TRBV15 and TRBJ2-2; D is unclear. Germline assignment: CDR1 LNHNV and CDR2 YYDKDF (reference sequence). V lost 0 bases, J lost 1 base, and 18 bases lay in between. The CDR3 runs 19 residues. This CDR3 is CATSRDLAAGHLNTGELFF. DNA for the CDR3: TGTGCCACCAGCAGAGATCTTGCGGCAGGCCATTTGAACACCGGGGAGCTGTTTTTT.

The chain joins TRBV11-2 to TRBJ1-5; the D gene is possibly TRBD1 (6 bases). CDR1 SGHAT and CDR2 FQNNGV come from the germline V gene. Deletions cut 5 bases from V and 3 bases from J, with 11 bases between. The CDR3 loop spans 14 amino acids. CDR3 DNA: TGTGCCAGCAGCGCAGGACAGCCCAATCAGCCCCAGCATTTT. It specifies CASSAGQPNQPQHF.

There are a few counts of this clone. The chain has TRBV15 and TRBJ2-1, with D unresolved. V was clipped by 0 bases and J by 5 bases, with 8 bases between them. This CDR3 is 14 amino acids long. Germline CDR1 reads LNHNV; CDR2 reads YYDKDF (reference sequence). CDR3 bases: TGTGCCACCAGCAGAGATCGGAGAAACAATGAGCAGTTCTTC. Protein: CATSRDRRNNEQFF.

This clone was counted between two and nine times. This chain links TRBV28 with TRBJ2-3; 9 nucleotides agree with TRBD2. CDR1 is MDHEN, CDR2 SYDVKM, per germline. Trimming cost V 8 bases and J 4 bases; bases outside gene matches: 13. This CDR3 has 16 residues. CDR3 DNA: TGTGCCAGCGGAATTAATAGCGGGGGAGAAGCAGATACGCAGTATTTT. Translation gives CASGINSGGEADTQYF.

The V gene is TRBV5-4, the J gene TRBJ2-5, with 9 bases aligning to TRBD2. The junction had 9 bases not matched to a gene; V was cut back by 0 bases and J by 0 bases. The CDR3 loop spans 18 amino acids. Germline V gives CDR1 SGHNT, CDR2 YYREEE (reference sequence). Here the CDR3 reads CASSLVASGATYQETQYF. In nucleotides, the CDR3 is TGTGCCAGCAGCTTGGTGGCTAGCGGGGCTACTTACCAAGAGACCCAGTACTTC.

The rearrangement uses TRBV4-1 and TRBJ1-3; tentative D call: TRBD1 (5 bases). CDR3 size: 16 residues. CDR1 and CDR2 from the germline V gene are MGHRA and YSYEKL. V dropped 4 bases and J dropped 2 bases, with 15 bases sitting between them. The CDR3 reads CASSLPGGETGNTIYF. In nucleotides, the CDR3 is TGCGCCAGCAGCCTCCCCGGAGGGGAAACTGGAAACACCATATATTTT.

This clone was counted between two and nine times. The chain recombines TRBV15 with TRBJ2-3, with 10 bases lining up with TRBD2. V was clipped by 0 bases and J by 9 bases; unmatched bases: 9. Germline assignment: CDR1 LNHNV and CDR2 YYDKDF (reference sequence). The CDR3 runs to 16 residues. CDR3 in amino acids: CATSRDLAGGYSTQYF. The CDR3, as DNA: TGTGCCACCAGCAGAGATTTAGCGGGGGGTTACTCAACGCAGTATTTT.

Only a few counts were recorded for this clone. The V gene is TRBV30, the J gene TRBJ1-6; D unresolved. The CDR3 runs 13 residues. Germline-derived CDR1 and CDR2 are GTSNPN and SVGIG (reference sequence). Trimming pared 2 bases from V and 3 bases from J, leaving 5 bases between. In DNA form, the CDR3 reads TGTGCCTGGAGTCGGGACTATAATTCACCCCTCCACTTT. It encodes CAWSRDYNSPLHF.

This clone was detected only a few times. This chain connects TRBV30 to TRBJ1-1; no firm D call. V was clipped by 2 bases and J by 5 bases, with 9 bases between them. CDR1 is GTSNPN and CDR2 is SVGIG in the germline V gene (reference sequence). This CDR3 region has 12 residues. The chain's CDR3 is CAWSRGRTEAFF. The CDR3 nucleotides are TGTGCCTGGAGTCGAGGCAGGACTGAAGCTTTCTTT.

The chain recombines TRBV14 with TRBJ2-4; a weak D match, TRBD2 (6 bases). Germline V gene sequence: CDR1 SGHDN, CDR2 FVKESK. Trimming removed 1 base at V and 4 bases at J, with 17 bases between. CDR3 size: 17 residues. This CDR3 reads CASSQGSLAVPKNIQYF. The CDR3 DNA follows: TGTGCCAGCAGCCAAGGATCTTTAGCGGTCCCAAAAAACATTCAGTACTTC.

V and J are TRBV9 and TRBJ2-5, with D perhaps TRBD2 (5 bases). The CDR3 is 15 amino acids. V was shortened by 0 bases and J by 4 bases, with 13 bases between the two germline ends. Per germline, CDR1 SGDLS and CDR2 YYNGEE. The CDR3 region has the DNA TGTGCCAGCAGCGTAGATCAATCCGAGGGAGAGACCCAGTACTTC. The encoded protein is CASSVDQSEGETQYF.

There are a few counts of this clone. The chain recombines TRBV28 with TRBJ1-6; D is unresolved. Germline V gives CDR1 MDHEN, CDR2 SYDVKM. The ends were cut back, 4 bases at V and 7 bases at J, with 8 bases in the middle. The CDR3 has 13 residues. The CDR3 DNA reads TGTGCCAGCAGTTCAGAAGTCAATTCACCCCTCCACTTT. This encodes CASSSEVNSPLHF.